This record looks at one TCR beta chain sequence and its context. It has no known antigen specificity. One base away there is no much larger clone; base qualities are not given. The sample belongs to a study of T cells after yellow fever vaccination (dated by TCRdb to the late 2010s). About the full investigation: The SMART-Seq v4 Ultra Low Input RNA kit was used to prepare libraries from fractions with low cell numbers. To track T-cell clones before and after primary and booster YFV17D yellow fever vaccination, bulk TCR alpha and beta repertoires were sequenced longitudinally. Bulk PBMC replicates and cell subsets were isolated from blood drawn at multiple timepoints before and after both primary and secondary immunization. Two healthy male donors made up the cohort, one aged 18 to 29 years and the other aged 30 to 40 years.

TCR cDNA was synthesized by 5'RACE template switching, which introduced a universal primer site and unique molecular identifiers. cDNA synthesis was primed from both the TCR alpha and TCR beta constant segments. Two PCR steps were used to amplify libraries, with sample barcodes and sequencing adapters being added in the second step. Sequencing of libraries was performed on Illumina HiSeq 2500 (2x100 bp) or NovaSeq (2x150 bp). Concerning the study's data processing: Reads were demultiplexed and collapsed into UMI consensus sequences with MIGEC, and V(D)J alignment was performed with MiXCR. Using edgeR on replicate PBMC samples, clonotypes were called vaccine-responding if FDR was below 0.01 and the log2 fold change was above 5 up to day 15. Bulk clonotypes were assigned CD4 or CD8 identity according to which sequenced CD4 or CD8 repertoire held them at higher abundance. The public reads were run again by TCRdb, first through fastp at Q25 and then through MiXCR, and only productive beta chains were kept. When rows share a CDR3 protein, they turn into one entry using the most common DNA and genes. These V and J calls are TCRdb output, not the study's own analysis. The sample table records 620,000 or so distinct CDR3 sequences; around 16% of these occur just once. Clones ranked in the top ten supply 17% of the sample.

Study-wide conclusions, independent of this receptor: Compared with the primary T-cell response, the secondary T-cell response was weaker but faster, peaking on day 5 rather than day 15. Because abundant contaminating clonotypes from the bulk population could be contained in FACS-sorted repertoires, computational filtering was required. Because only two donors were included in the study, the extent to which the findings can be generalized is limited. Most clones expanded after primary vaccination (approximately 95% of CD4 and roughly 88% of CD8) were re-detected after the booster, suggesting that broad memory maintenance occurred. A small share of clonotypes occurred in both CD4 and CD8 compartments, likely arising from convergent recombination.

The sample's treatment or condition label is to be understood as: live attenuated yellow fever vaccine strain. At each blood-draw timepoint, two biological replicates of bulk PBMCs were collected. PBMCs were isolated from peripheral blood using a standard Ficoll-Paque protocol. TriZol was used to extract RNA from bulk PBMCs, from CD4 and CD8 fractions, and from dextramer-positive and dextramer-negative fractions. The CDR3 starts with the cysteine, ends with the phenylalanine, and has 14 residues. The sequence is cut down to CDR3 DNA, 42 bases in frame from base 1. CDR1 and CDR2 were assigned from the germline V gene (reference sequence) as DFQATT and SNEGSKA. Germline trimming amounts to 6 bases on V and 6 bases on J, with 11 as the count of junction bases outside the gene matches.

The chain uses TRBV20-1 and TRBJ2-5, and 9 bases in between align with TRBD1. The sequencing here drew on PBMCs, taken 5 to 6 days after the first yellow fever vaccination. This receptor was identified in a man between 18 and 35 years old who received the YFV17D yellow fever vaccine. This receptor carries the CDR3 CSAKRDRVLKTQYF. The DNA sequence follows: TGCAGTGCCAAGAGGGACAGGGTTTTGAAGACCCAGTACTTC.